These 10 T cell receptor beta chains originate from one sample sequenced in a study of sequential checkpoint blockade in melanoma. Method: immunoSEQ multiplex PCR; TCRdb's copy keeps in-frame clones and lacks some. The table has 750 to 1,000 clones, roughly 20% seen once. Treatment in this sample: randomized to nivolumab then ipilimumab (arm A) or the reverse (arm B). Sequencing was performed on tumor tissue (inferred from file names), taken from a patient given nivolumab and ipilimumab in sequence. The origin of the receptors is a human donor with melanoma.

This clone rates as medium-sized. The chain carries TRBV9 and TRBJ1-6, with D unclear. The V gene's germline CDR1 is SGDLS and CDR2 YYNGEE. Deletions cut 3 bases from V and 9 bases from J, with 13 bases between. CDR3 size: 14 residues. CDR3 protein: CASSAGGGGSPLHF. CDR3 sequence (DNA): TGTGCCAGCAGCGCCGGTGGAGGAGGTTCACCCCTCCACTTT.

The rearrangement joins TRBV5-1 to TRBJ2-5; D uncertain. Trimming took off 0 bases at V and 4 bases at J, with 13 bases between the two ends. The CDR3 is 15 amino acids. Germline-derived CDR1 and CDR2 are SGHRS and YFSETQ. CDR3 DNA: TGCGCCAGCAGCTTGGAGTCCCCAAAGGGAGAGACCCAGTACTTC. Protein sequence: CASSLESPKGETQYF.

This clone was recorded a few times. The rearrangement joins TRBV29-1 to TRBJ2-1; D uncertain. This CDR3 region has 13 residues. The V gene lost 5 bases and the J gene lost 5 bases, with 13 bases spanning the gap. Germline CDR1 reads SQVTM; CDR2 reads ANQGSEA. CDR3 protein: CSVQSSLNNEQFF. DNA for the CDR3: TGCAGCGTTCAATCAAGCTTAAACAATGAGCAGTTCTTC.

This clone is deemed medium-sized. The rearrangement links TRBV7-1 to TRBJ1-2; D perhaps matches TRBD1 (6 bases). TRBV7-1 is assigned to the ORF class and has an uncertain function. The CDR3 runs 18 residues. V lost 5 bases, J lost 0 bases, and 22 bases lay in between. The CDR3 nucleotides are TGTGCCAGCAGCGTAAATGGGGCAGGGACATCCTCTAACTATGGCTACACCTTC. This encodes CASSVNGAGTSSNYGYTF.

The chain joins TRBV14 to TRBJ1-1, with D possibly matching TRBD1 (5 bases). The CDR3 runs 15 residues. The germline V and J ends were trimmed by 0 bases and 10 bases, with 18 bases remaining between them. Germline lookup yields CDR1 SGHDN and CDR2 FVKESK. The CDR3 spells CASSQDGGRGRGAFF. The CDR3 DNA reads TGTGCCAGCAGCCAAGATGGGGGAAGGGGCCGGGGAGCTTTCTTT.

This clone is labeled medium-sized. The chain is built from TRBV11-3 and TRBJ1-2; 9 nucleotides line up with TRBD1. Germline assignment: CDR1 SGHNT and CDR2 YENEEA. The CDR3 has 14 residues. The V and J ends lost 7 bases and 8 bases, in that order; junction bases with no gene match: 11. The CDR3, as DNA: TGTGCCAGCACTGAACCGGGACAGGGATACGGCTACACCTTC. It translates to CASTEPGQGYGYTF. The variable domain in full, completed from reference TRBV11-3 and TRBJ1-2, reads EAGVVQSPRYKIIEKKQPVAFWCNPISGHNTLYWYLQNLGQGPELLIRYENEEAVDDSQLPKDRFSAERLKGVDSTLKIQPAELGDSAVYLCASTEPGQGYGYTFGSGTRLTVV.

In this sample, this clone turned up a few times. The read halts 1 residue ahead of the CDR3 end, with the missing end drawn from the germline J gene. This chain connects TRBV6-1 to TRBJ2-5; D is perhaps TRBD1 or TRBD2 (7 bases each). Germline V gene lookup returns CDR1 MNHNS and CDR2 SASEGT. CDR3 length equals 16 residues. Deletions cut 0 bases from V and 1 base from J, with 12 bases between. The sequenced part of the CDR3 DNA is TGTGCCAGCAGTGAAGCGCAGGGGGGGGTCCAAGAGACCCAGTAC. Translated, it gives CASSEAQGGVQETQY. The complete CDR3 sequence is CASSEAQGGVQETQYF.

The J gene is TRBJ2-1, the V gene TRBV30; 8 bases agree with TRBD1. The CDR3 sequence is 14 residues long. CDR1 is GTSNPN, CDR2 SVGIG, per germline (reference sequence). The V segment lost 3 bases and the J segment 10 bases; nucleotides outside the gene matches: 11. The CDR3 coding sequence is TGTGCCTGGAGGAGGACAGGGAACGGTGGCGAGCAGTTCTTC. It is translated as CAWRRTGNGGEQFF.

Judged by abundance, this clone is medium-sized. The gene calls are TRBV7-1 and TRBJ1-1, with D possibly matching TRBD1 (5 bases). TRBV7-1 is noted as an ORF with a role that remains uncertain. V lost 5 bases and J 2 bases, leaving 9 bases between the germline ends. This CDR3 comprises 13 residues. In nucleotides, the CDR3 is TGTGCCAGCAGCATAGGACATAACACTGAAGCTTTCTTT. The encoded protein is CASSIGHNTEAFF.

In this sample, this clone turned up once. This sequence joins TRBV19 and TRBJ2-5, with D perhaps TRBD2 (7 bases). The CDR3 extends over 16 amino acids. Trimming removed 7 bases at V and 2 bases at J, with 20 bases between. CDR1 and CDR2 (germline): LNHDA, SQIVND (reference sequence). CDR3 DNA: TGTGCCAGTAAATCTACCGGCGGGGGCCGTCAAGAGACCCAGTACTTC. Amino acid sequence: CASKSTGGGRQETQYF.